This T cell receptor (beta chain) derives from a study of T-cell memory formation after mild COVID-19. The study's findings and limits: The appearance of some responding clones in pre-infection memory suggested that cross-reactive memory joined. Day 15 to 85 contractors were CD4/CD8 balanced; later expanders leaned CD4+.

Barcoded TCR alpha and TCR beta cDNA libraries with UMIs came from 5'RACE using constant-segment primers. TCRdb re-derived calls from the 5' RACE reads in MiXCR, one entry per CDR3 protein. The sample lists 100,000 to 150,000 distinct CDR3 sequences; over 15% were seen once. V was trimmed by 7 bases and J by 1 base, leaving 6 bases between them. The CDR3 sequence is 12 residues long. Germline CDR1 is SGHAT and CDR2 is FQNNGV. A word on this clonotype: Its antigen is currently unknown.

V gene TRBV11-2 combines with J gene TRBJ2-3; D perhaps matches TRBD2 (5 bases). The receptor's source is a man aged 18 to 29 who had mild COVID-19 (a few samples of this study predate the infection). Cell type and time point are not known. Material: PBMCs or a T cell subset sorted from them (not recorded which). CDR3 amino acids: CASTRGTDTQYF. The CDR3 coding sequence is TGTGCCAGCACGAGGGGCACAGATACGCAGTATTTT.